This TCR beta chain was obtained from a study of OX40 agonist ivuxolimab in advanced cancers. Whole-study context: Treatment of patients was with ivuxolimab, an agonistic anti-OX40 (CD134) antibody. Hepatocellular carcinoma, melanoma, renal cell or head and neck cancer affected the dose-escalation patients. Among those treated, three patients had partial responses, one with hepatocellular carcinoma and two with cutaneous melanoma. At doses from 0.01 to 10 mg/kg, patients were given intravenous ivuxolimab every 2 weeks.

TCRdb's copy holds only in-frame clones and misses some; the assay was immunoSEQ multiplex PCR. This sample yields around 70,000 clones, of which less than 90% are seen a single time; approximately 2.5% belongs to the top ten. V lost 0 bases and J lost 2; bases outside the gene matches: 10. The CDR3 runs 19 residues. Germline values: CDR1 MGHRA, CDR2 YSYEKL. Here the sequenced sample was CD4+ or CD8+ T cells sorted from blood, taken in a trial of the OX40 agonist ivuxolimab. The chain employs TRBV4-1 and TRBJ2-7; 13 positions agree with TRBD2. The clonotype originates from an adult with an advanced solid tumor such as melanoma, head and neck, liver or kidney cancer. CDR3 amino acids: CASSQDPATSGRRPYEQYF. DNA for the CDR3: TGCGCCAGCAGCCAAGATCCCGCGACTAGCGGGAGGCGACCCTACGAGCAGTACTTC.